These 15 T cell receptor beta chains were sequenced from one sample in a study of cytomegalovirus exposure and HLA in healthy donors. The PCR ran on 60 Vbeta and 13 Jbeta primers. Data came from immunoSEQ multiplex PCR; TCRdb stores just in-frame clones and leaves some out. The table records around 71,000 clones, roughly two thirds of them present only once. Sequencing was carried out using PBMCs. These receptors all stem from a male donor in good health and CMV-seropositive.

V and J are TRBV6-1 and TRBJ2-7; 10 nucleotides align to TRBD2. The CDR3 length is 15 residues. The V gene end was trimmed by 2 bases and the J gene end by 1 base; junction bases not matched to a gene: 2. CDR1 and CDR2 (germline): MNHNS, SASEGT. The CDR3 DNA reads TGTGCCAGCAGTGAAACTAGCGGGGATTCCTACGAGCAGTACTTC. Its protein is CASSETSGDSYEQYF.

This clone was counted only a few times. The chain combines TRBV6-5 with TRBJ1-2, with TRBD1 matching 7 bases. Germline CDR1 MNHEY, CDR2 SVGAGI. The CDR3 has 13 residues. Trimming at V came to 6 bases and at J to 4 bases, leaving 5 bases not matched to a gene. The CDR3 DNA reads TGTGCCAGCAGACCGGGACAGATCTATGGCTACACCTTC. Its protein is CASRPGQIYGYTF.

The chain is built from TRBV10-2 and TRBJ2-7, with TRBD1 matching over 7 bases. The V gene end was trimmed by 3 bases and the J gene end by 0 bases; junction bases not matched to a gene: 5. The CDR3 has 15 residues. CDR1 and CDR2 from the germline V gene are WSHSY and SAAADI. The CDR3 DNA is TGCGCCAGCAGTGAAAAGGGGGCACTCTCCTACGAGCAGTACTTC. Protein product: CASSEKGALSYEQYF.

In its sample, this clone was seen a few times. The chain recombines TRBV29-1 with TRBJ2-7; 10 bases align to TRBD1. This CDR3 is built from 15 residues. Germline V CDR1 and CDR2: SQVTM, ANQGSEA. The V segment lost 6 bases and the J segment 2 bases; nucleotides outside the gene matches: 10. CDR3 nucleotides: TGCAGCGTCTTGCTCGGGACAGGGGCCCCCTACGAGCAGTACTTC. Its translation: CSVLLGTGAPYEQYF.

The chain carries TRBV5-4 and TRBJ2-3; TRBD2 matches at 7 bases. CDR3 length: 15 amino acids. The V and J ends lost 2 bases and 1 base, in that order; junction bases with no gene match: 4. Germline lookup yields CDR1 SGHNT and CDR2 YYREEE (reference sequence). CDR3 loop: CASSFPGLRTDTQYF. CDR3 coding DNA: TGTGCCAGCAGCTTTCCGGGACTACGCACAGATACGCAGTATTTT.

The J gene is TRBJ1-2, the V gene TRBV6-5; D remains unclear. Trimming stripped 2 bases from V and 4 bases from J, with 8 bases between. This CDR3 spans 13 amino acids. The germline CDR1 and CDR2 sequences are MNHEY and SVGAGI. In DNA, the CDR3 is TGTGCCAGCAGTTACGAGAGAGCCTATGGCTACACCTTC. Translating gives CASSYERAYGYTF.

The chain couples TRBV30 to TRBJ2-5; TRBD2 matches 15 bases. There are 18 residues in the CDR3. Trimming took 6 bases from V and 2 from J; bases not matched to a gene: 13. Germline V gene data show CDR1 as GTSNPN and CDR2 as SVGIG (reference sequence). CDR3 bases: TGTGCCTGTATTCCTGCCGGGACTAGCGGGAGGATTCAAGAGACCCAGTACTTC. This sequence encodes CACIPAGTSGRIQETQYF.

The chain recombines TRBV10-1 with TRBJ2-1; D might be TRBD1 (5 bases). The CDR3 is 14 residues long. The germline CDR1 and CDR2 sequences are WNHNN and SYGVQD (reference sequence). V dropped 0 bases and J dropped 8 bases, with 11 bases sitting between them. The CDR3 sequence: CASSESQGGDEQFF. The CDR3 DNA is TGCGCCAGCAGTGAGTCCCAGGGTGGCGATGAGCAGTTCTTC.

V is TRBV29-1 and J is TRBJ2-7; D is uncertain. The CDR3 loop spans 12 amino acids. Deletions cut 6 bases from V and 4 bases from J, with 13 bases between. CDR1 SQVTM and CDR2 ANQGSEA come from the germline V gene. CDR3 protein: CSVLETDYEQYF. CDR3 coding DNA: TGCAGCGTGCTAGAGACGGATTACGAGCAGTACTTC.

The chain combines TRBV5-5 with TRBJ2-7, with 7 bases lining up with TRBD2. The CDR3 has 14 amino acids. V shed 0 bases, J shed 2 bases, and the junction held 2 bases outside the gene matches. Germline CDR1 reads SGHKS; CDR2 reads YYEKEE (reference sequence). The CDR3 DNA reads TGTGCCAGCAGCTTGGGGGGAGGGACCTACGAGCAGTACTTC. Protein sequence: CASSLGGGTYEQYF.

CDR3 in DNA: TGCGCCAGCAGTTTAGCGGGAGAAGGAGGCACAGATACGCAGTATTTT. It yields the protein CASSLAGEGGTDTQYF. The chain couples TRBV10-1 to TRBJ2-3; 9 nucleotides match TRBD2. Germline V gene sequence: CDR1 WNHNN, CDR2 SYGVQD (reference sequence). With V trimmed by 5 bases and J by 1 base, 7 bases remained unmatched. The CDR3 loop spans 16 amino acids.

CDR3 bases: TGTGCCAGCAGCCGGACAAATTCACCCCTCCACTTT. This gives the protein CASSRTNSPLHF. The V call is TRBV6-5, the J call TRBJ1-6, with D possibly being TRBD1 (5 bases). In germline, CDR1 is MNHEY, CDR2 SVGAGI. The V end was cut by 6 bases, the J end by 7 bases, with 7 bases between. The CDR3 has 12 amino acids.

V gene TRBV14 combines with J gene TRBJ2-1; TRBD2 aligns across 10 bases. This CDR3 has 15 residues. Germline V gene sequence: CDR1 SGHDN, CDR2 FVKESK. V dropped 6 bases and J dropped 8; count of bases not matched to a gene: 10. CDR3 amino acids: CASSPVLAGVYEQFF. As DNA, the CDR3 is TGTGCCAGCAGTCCCGTGCTAGCGGGGGTCTATGAGCAGTTCTTC.

The V gene is TRBV19, the J gene TRBJ1-2; 10 nucleotides line up with TRBD1. The V gene's germline CDR1 is LNHDA and CDR2 SQIVND (reference sequence). The junction had 7 bases not matched to a gene; V was cut back by 5 bases and J by 7 bases. CDR3 length: 14 residues. CDR3 in amino acids: CASSLTGGAPGYTF. CDR3 nucleotides: TGTGCCAGTAGTTTGACAGGGGGCGCGCCTGGCTACACCTTC.

This chain uses TRBV7-9 with TRBJ1-1; D may be TRBD1 (6 bases). From germline, CDR1 is SEHNR and CDR2 FQNEAQ (reference sequence). The CDR3 has 14 residues. The germline V and J ends were trimmed by 1 base and 8 bases, with 14 bases remaining between them. This CDR3 is CASSLEYRVLEAFF. The CDR3 region has the DNA TGTGCCAGCAGCTTAGAGTACAGGGTACTAGAAGCTTTCTTT.